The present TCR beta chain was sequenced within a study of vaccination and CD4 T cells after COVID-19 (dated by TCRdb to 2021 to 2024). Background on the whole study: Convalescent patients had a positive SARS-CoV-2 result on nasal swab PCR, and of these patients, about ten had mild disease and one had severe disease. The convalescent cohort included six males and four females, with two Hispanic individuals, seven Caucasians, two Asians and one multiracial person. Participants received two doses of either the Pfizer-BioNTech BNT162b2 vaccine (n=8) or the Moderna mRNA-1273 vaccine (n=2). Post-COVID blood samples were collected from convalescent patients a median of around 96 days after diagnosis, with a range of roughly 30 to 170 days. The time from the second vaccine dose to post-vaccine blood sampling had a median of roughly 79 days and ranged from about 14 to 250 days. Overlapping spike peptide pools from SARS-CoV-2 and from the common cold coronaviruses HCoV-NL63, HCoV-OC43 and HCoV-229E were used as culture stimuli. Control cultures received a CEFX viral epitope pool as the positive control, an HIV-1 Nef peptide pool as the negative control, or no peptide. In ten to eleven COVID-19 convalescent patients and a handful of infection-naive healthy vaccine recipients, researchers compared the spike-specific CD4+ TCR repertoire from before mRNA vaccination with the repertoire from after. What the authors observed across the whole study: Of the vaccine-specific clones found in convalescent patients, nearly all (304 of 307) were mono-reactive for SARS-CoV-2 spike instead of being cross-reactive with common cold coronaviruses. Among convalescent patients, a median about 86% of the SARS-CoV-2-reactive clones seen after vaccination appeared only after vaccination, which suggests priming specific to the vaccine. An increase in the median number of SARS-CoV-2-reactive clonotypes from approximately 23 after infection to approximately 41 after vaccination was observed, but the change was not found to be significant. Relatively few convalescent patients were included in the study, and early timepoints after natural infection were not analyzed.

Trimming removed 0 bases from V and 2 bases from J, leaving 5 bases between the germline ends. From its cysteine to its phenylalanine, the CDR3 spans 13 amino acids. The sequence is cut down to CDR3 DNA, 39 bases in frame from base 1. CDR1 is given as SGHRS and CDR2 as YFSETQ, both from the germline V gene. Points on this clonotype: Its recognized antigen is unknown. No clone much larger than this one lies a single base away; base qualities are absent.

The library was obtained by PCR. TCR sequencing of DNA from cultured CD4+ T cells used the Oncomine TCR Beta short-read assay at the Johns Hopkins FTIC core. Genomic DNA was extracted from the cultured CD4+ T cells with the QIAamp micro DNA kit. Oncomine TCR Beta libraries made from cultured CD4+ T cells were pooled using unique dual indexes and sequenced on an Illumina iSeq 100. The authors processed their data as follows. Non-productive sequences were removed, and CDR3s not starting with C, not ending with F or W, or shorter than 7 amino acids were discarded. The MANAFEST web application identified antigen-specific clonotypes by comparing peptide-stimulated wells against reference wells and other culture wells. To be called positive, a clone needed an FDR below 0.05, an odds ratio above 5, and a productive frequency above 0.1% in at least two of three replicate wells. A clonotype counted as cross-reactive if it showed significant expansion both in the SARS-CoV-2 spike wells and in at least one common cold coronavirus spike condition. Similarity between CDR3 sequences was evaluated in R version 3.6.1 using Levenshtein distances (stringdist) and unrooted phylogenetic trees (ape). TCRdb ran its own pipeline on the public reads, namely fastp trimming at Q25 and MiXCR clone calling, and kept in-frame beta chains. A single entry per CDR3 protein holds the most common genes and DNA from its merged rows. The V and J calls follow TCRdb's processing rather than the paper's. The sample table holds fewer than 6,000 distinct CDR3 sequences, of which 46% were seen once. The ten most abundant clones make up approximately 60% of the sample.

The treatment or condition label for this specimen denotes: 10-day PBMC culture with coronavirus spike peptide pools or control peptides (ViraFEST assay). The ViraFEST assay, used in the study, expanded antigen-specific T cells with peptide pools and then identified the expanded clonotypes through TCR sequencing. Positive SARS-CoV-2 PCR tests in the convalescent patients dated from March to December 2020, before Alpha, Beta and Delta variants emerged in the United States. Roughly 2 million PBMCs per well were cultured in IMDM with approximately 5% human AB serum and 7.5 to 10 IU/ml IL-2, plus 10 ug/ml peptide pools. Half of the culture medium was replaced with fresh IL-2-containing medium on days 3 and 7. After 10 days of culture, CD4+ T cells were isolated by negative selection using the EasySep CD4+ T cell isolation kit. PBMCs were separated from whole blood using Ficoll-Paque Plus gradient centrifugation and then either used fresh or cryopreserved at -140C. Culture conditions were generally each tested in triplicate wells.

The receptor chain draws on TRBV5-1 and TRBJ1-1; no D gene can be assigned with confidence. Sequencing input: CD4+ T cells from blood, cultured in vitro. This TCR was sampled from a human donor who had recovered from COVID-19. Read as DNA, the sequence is TGCGCCAGCAGCTTGGAGGCTAACACTGAAGCTTTCTTT. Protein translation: CASSLEANTEAFF.